The T cell receptor (beta chain) described here comes from a study of T cell changes during pregnancy in multiple sclerosis. This CDR3 is 18 amino acids long. The J segment lost 1 base and the V segment lost 5 bases, leaving 7 bases of the junction unmatched. Germline CDR1 reads MDHEN; CDR2 reads SYDVKM. Method: immunoSEQ multiplex PCR; TCRdb's copy keeps in-frame clones and lacks some. Here the sample spans fewer than 80,000 clones, 94% being singletons. The chain carries TRBV28 and TRBJ2-2; 13 nucleotides line up with TRBD2. Here the sequenced sample was CD4+ T cells from peripheral blood mononuclear cells, taken after pregnancy. This sequence was found in a female donor with multiple sclerosis, enrolled in a pregnancy study. The CDR3 is CASSGGGLAGRNTGELFF. The CDR3 nucleotides read TGTGCCAGCAGTGGGGGGGGACTAGCGGGGCGGAACACCGGGGAGCTGTTTTTT.